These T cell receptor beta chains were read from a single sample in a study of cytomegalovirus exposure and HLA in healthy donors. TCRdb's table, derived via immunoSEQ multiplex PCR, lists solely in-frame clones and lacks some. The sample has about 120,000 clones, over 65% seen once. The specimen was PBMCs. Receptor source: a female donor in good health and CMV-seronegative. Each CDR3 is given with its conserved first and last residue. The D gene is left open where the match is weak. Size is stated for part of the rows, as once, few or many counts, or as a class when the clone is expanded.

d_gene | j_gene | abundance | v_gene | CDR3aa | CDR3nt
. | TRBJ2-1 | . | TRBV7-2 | CASSLIIRGSYNEQFF | TGTGCCAGCAGCTTAATAATTCGAGGCTCCTACAATGAGCAGTTCTTC
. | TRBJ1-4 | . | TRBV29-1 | CSVERGNGKLFF | TGCAGCGTTGAGCGAGGCAATGGAAAACTGTTTTTT
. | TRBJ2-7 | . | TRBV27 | CASSPSPGTPRGEQYF | TGTGCCAGCAGTCCCTCGCCCGGGACCCCCAGGGGCGAGCAGTACTTC
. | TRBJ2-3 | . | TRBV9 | CASSVELDTQYF | TGTGCCAGCAGCGTAGAACTAGATACGCAGTATTTT
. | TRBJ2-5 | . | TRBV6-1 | CASNQGQETQYF | TGTGCCAGCAATCAGGGACAAGAGACCCAGTACTTC
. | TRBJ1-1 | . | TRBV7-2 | CASSPPGRGMNTEAFF | TGTGCCAGCAGCCCACCTGGGCGGGGGATGAACACTGAAGCTTTCTTT
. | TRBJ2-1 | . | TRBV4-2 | CASSPVMAGRLNEQFF | TGTGCCAGCAGCCCCGTGATGGCGGGTCGACTAAATGAGCAGTTCTTC
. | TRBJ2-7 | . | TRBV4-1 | CASSQGSGSYEQYF | TGCGCCAGCAGCCAAGGCAGCGGCTCCTACGAGCAGTACTTC
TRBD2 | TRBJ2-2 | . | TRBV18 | CASSPRELAGAGELFF | TGTGCCAGCTCACCACGTGAACTAGCGGGGGCCGGGGAGCTGTTTTTT
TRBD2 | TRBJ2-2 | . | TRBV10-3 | CAISEGLAGGELFF | TGTGCCATCAGTGAAGGACTAGCCGGCGGGGAGCTGTTTTTT
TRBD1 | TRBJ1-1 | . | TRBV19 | CASSNAGGRVNTEAFF | TGTGCCAGTAGCAATGCAGGGGGAAGGGTGAACACTGAAGCTTTCTTT
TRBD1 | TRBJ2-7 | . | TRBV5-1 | CASSGRTGGYEQYF | TGCGCCAGCAGCGGAAGGACAGGGGGCTACGAGCAGTACTTC
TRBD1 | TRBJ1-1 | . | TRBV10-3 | CAISGGQGSNTEAFF | TGTGCCATCAGTGGAGGACAGGGCAGCAACACTGAAGCTTTCTTT
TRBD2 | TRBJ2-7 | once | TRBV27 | CASRTAAGRGEQYF | TGTGCCAGCCGTACCGCGGCGGGGAGGGGCGAGCAGTACTTC
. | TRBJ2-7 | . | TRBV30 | CAWRRTATYEQYF | TGTGCCTGGAGACGGACAGCGACCTACGAGCAGTACTTC
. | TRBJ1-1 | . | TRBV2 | CASRETANTEAFF | TGTGCCAGCAGGGAAACAGCGAACACTGAAGCTTTCTTT
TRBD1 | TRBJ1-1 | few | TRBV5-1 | CASSLGQALAAFF | TGCGCCAGCAGTTTAGGACAGGCGCTGGCCGCTTTCTTT
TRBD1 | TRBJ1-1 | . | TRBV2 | CASIATGANTEAFF | TGTGCCAGCATCGCGACAGGGGCGAACACTGAAGCTTTCTTT
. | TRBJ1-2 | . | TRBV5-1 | CASSGAPGLDRGYTF | TGCGCCAGCAGTGGAGCCCCGGGACTCGACCGGGGCTACACCTTC
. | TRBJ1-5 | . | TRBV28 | CASRSYRHNQPQHF | TGTGCCAGCAGGTCGTATAGACACAATCAGCCCCAGCATTTT
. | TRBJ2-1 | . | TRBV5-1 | CASSLEPLSGNEQFF | TGCGCCAGCAGCTTGGAGCCCCTTTCAGGCAATGAGCAGTTCTTC
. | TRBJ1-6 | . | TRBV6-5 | CASKSPQGTNSPLHF | TGTGCCAGCAAAAGTCCCCAGGGGACTAATTCACCCCTCCACTTT
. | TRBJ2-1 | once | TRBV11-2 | CASSLDPGSPNDEQFF | TGTGCCAGCAGCTTAGATCCGGGGTCGCCAAACGATGAGCAGTTCTTC
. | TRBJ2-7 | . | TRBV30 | CAWSVWDKQYF | TGTGCCTGGAGTGTGTGGGACAAGCAGTACTTC
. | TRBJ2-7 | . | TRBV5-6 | CASRSPISRGSYYEQYF | TGTGCCAGCAGGTCTCCTATCTCCCGGGGAAGCTACTACGAGCAGTACTTC
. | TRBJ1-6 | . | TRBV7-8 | CASSFRNSYNSPLHF | TGTGCCAGCAGCTTCAGGAACTCCTATAATTCACCCCTCCACTTT
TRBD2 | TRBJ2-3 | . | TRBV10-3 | CAISASGGEDTQYF | TGTGCCATCAGTGCTAGCGGGGGGGAAGATACGCAGTATTTT
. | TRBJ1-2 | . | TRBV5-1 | CASSLARQQTGYTF | TGCGCCAGCAGCTTGGCCCGACAGCAGACTGGCTACACCTTC
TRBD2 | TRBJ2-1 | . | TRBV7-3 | CASSSSSGMSSYNEQFF | TGTGCCAGCAGCTCATCTAGCGGGATGAGCTCCTACAATGAGCAGTTCTTC
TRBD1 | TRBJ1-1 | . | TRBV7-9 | CASSRGQGEAFF | TGTGCCAGCAGCCGGGGACAGGGTGAAGCTTTCTTT
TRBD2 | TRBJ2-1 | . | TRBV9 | CASSVGFGAGGPHEQFF | TGTGCCAGCAGCGTAGGTTTTGGGGCGGGGGGGCCCCATGAGCAGTTCTTC
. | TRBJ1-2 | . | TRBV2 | CASSERVNNYGYTF | TGTGCCAGCAGTGAGAGGGTAAATAACTATGGCTACACCTTC
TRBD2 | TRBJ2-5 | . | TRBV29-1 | CSVDSGGETQYF | TGCAGCGTTGATAGCGGGGGGGAGACCCAGTACTTC
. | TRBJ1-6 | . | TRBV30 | CAWKDLLGHNSPLHF | TGTGCCTGGAAGGATCTGCTGGGCCATAATTCACCCCTCCACTTT
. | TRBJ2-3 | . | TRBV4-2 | CASSQGSGGSTDTQYF | TGTGCCAGCAGCCAAGGGTCCGGGGGAAGCACAGATACGCAGTATTTT
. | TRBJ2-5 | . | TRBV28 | CASSSIQETQYF | TGTGCCAGCAGTTCAATCCAAGAGACCCAGTACTTC
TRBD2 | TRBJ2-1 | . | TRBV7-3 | CASSLRASGGGNEQFF | TGTGCCAGCAGCTTAAGGGCCAGCGGGGGGGGAAATGAGCAGTTCTTC
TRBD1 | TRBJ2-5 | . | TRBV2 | CASSLDRGWETQYF | TGTGCCAGCAGTTTAGACAGGGGATGGGAGACCCAGTACTTC
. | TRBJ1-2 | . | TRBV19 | CASGPHRTEGYGYTF | TGTGCCAGTGGGCCCCATCGGACAGAGGGCTATGGCTACACCTTC
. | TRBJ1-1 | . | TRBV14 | CASSQLVAVTTEAFF | TGTGCCAGCAGCCAACTCGTCGCAGTAACGACTGAAGCTTTCTTT
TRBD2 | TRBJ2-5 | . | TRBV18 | CASSLLAGEPQETQYF | TGTGCCAGCTCGCTGCTAGCGGGGGAGCCCCAAGAGACCCAGTACTTC
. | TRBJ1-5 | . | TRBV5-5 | CASSLAPGVQPQHF | TGTGCCAGCAGCTTGGCGCCAGGGGTTCAGCCCCAGCATTTT
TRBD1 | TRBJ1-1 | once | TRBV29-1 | CSVEDWDRASTEAFF | TGCAGCGTTGAAGATTGGGACAGGGCTTCCACTGAAGCTTTCTTT
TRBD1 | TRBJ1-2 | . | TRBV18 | CASSPDRGTYGYTF | TGTGCCAGCTCACCAGACAGGGGTACCTATGGCTACACCTTC
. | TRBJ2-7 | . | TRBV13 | CASSPRSGSYEQYF | TGTGCCAGCAGTCCCCGGTCTGGCTCCTACGAGCAGTACTTC
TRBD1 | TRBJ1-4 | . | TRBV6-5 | CASSSGGRINEKLFF | TGTGCCAGCAGTTCAGGGGGACGGATCAATGAAAAACTGTTTTTT
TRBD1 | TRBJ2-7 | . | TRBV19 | CATHPRQGPYEQYF | TGTGCCACCCATCCGAGACAGGGGCCCTACGAGCAGTACTTC
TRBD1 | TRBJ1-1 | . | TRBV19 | CASSASTGGRAFF | TGTGCCAGTAGTGCATCCACAGGGGGGAGAGCTTTCTTT
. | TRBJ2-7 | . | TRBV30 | CACTAGPGSYEQYF | TGTGCCTGCACCGCGGGGCCTGGTTCCTACGAGCAGTACTTC
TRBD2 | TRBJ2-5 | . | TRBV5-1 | CASSQELAGGETQYF | TGCGCCAGCAGCCAGGAACTAGCGGGGGGGGAGACCCAGTACTTC
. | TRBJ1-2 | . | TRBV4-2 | CASSQNRETGYTF | TGTGCCAGCAGCCAGAACAGGGAGACTGGCTACACCTTC
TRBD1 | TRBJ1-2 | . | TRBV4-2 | CASSQGTGQGNYGYTF | TGTGCCAGCAGCCAAGGAACGGGACAGGGAAACTATGGCTACACCTTC
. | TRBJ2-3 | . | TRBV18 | CASSPTGPPTDTQYF | TGTGCCAGCTCACCTACAGGGCCACCCACAGATACGCAGTATTTT
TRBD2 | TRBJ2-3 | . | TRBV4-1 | CASSQVLSGGADSQYF | TGCGCCAGCAGCCAAGTTCTTAGCGGGGGGGCCGACTCGCAGTATTTT
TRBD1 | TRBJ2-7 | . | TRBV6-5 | CASRDSRYEQYF | TGTGCCAGCCGGGACAGTAGATACGAGCAGTACTTC
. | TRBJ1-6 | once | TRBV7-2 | CASSLTFEVVGNNSPLHF | TGTGCCAGCAGCTTAACCTTTGAAGTAGTTGGTAATAATTCACCCCTCCACTTT
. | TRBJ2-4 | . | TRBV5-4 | CASSLGGVLAKNIQYF | TGTGCCAGCAGCTTGGGCGGGGTACTGGCCAAAAACATTCAGTACTTC
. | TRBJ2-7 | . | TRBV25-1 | CASSESTGYEQYF | TGTGCCAGCAGTGAATCCACAGGCTACGAGCAGTACTTC